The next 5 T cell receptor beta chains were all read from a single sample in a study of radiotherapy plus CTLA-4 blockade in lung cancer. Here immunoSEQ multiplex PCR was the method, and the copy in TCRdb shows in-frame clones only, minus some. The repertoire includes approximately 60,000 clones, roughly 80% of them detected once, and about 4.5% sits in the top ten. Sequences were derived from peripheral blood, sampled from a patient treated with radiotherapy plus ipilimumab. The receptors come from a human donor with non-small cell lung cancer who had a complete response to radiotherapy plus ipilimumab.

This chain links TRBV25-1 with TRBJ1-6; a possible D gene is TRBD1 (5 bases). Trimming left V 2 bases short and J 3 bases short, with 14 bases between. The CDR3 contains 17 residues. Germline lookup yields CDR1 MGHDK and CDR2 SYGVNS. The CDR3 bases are TGTGCCAGCAGTGAAGCTCCAAGGGGCAGCTATAATTCACCCCTCCACTTT. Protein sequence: CASSEAPRGSYNSPLHF.

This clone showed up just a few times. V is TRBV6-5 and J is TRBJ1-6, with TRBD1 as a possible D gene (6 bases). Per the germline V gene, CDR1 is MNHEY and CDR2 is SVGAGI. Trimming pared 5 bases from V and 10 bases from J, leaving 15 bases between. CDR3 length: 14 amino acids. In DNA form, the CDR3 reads TGTGCCAGCAGTGCCGGGACACGGGGATCACCCCTCCACTTT. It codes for CASSAGTRGSPLHF.

The CDR3 coding sequence is TGTGCCAGCTCACCTCCGGGACAGGGAGGGGAGACCCAGTACTTC. Encoded protein: CASSPPGQGGETQYF. The chain uses TRBV18 and TRBJ2-5; 9 nucleotides align to TRBD1. V trimming: 3 bases; J trimming: 5 bases; junction bases outside the gene matches: 7. Germline CDR1 and CDR2: KGHSH and LQKENI. This CDR3 is built from 15 residues.

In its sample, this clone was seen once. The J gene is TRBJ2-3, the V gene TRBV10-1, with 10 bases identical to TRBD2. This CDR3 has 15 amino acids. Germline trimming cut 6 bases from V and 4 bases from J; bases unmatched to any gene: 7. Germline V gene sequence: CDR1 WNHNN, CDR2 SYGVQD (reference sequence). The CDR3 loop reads CASSLGTSESDTQYF. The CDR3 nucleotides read TGCGCCAGCAGCCTCGGGACTAGCGAATCAGATACGCAGTATTTT.

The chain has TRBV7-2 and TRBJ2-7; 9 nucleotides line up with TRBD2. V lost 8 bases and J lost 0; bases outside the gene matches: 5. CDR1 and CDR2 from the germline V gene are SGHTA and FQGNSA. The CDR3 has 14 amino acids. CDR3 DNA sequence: TGTGCCAGCGCCGAGCGGGGGGTCTCCTACGAGCAGTACTTC. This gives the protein CASAERGVSYEQYF.